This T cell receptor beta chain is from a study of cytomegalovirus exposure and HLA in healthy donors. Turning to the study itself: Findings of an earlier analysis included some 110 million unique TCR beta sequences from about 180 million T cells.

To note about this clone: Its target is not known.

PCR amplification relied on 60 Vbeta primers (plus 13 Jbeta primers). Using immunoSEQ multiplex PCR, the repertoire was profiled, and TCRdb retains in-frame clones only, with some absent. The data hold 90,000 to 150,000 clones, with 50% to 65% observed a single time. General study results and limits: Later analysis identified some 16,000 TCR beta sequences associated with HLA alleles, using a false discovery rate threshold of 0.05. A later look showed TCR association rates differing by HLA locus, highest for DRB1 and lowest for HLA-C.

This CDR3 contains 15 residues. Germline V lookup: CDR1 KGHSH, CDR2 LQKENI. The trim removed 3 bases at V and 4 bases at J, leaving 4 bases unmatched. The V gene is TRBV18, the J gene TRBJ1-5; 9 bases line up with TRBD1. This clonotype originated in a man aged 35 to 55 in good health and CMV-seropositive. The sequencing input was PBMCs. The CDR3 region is CASSPDRGWNQPQHF. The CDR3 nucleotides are TGTGCCAGCTCACCGGACAGGGGATGGAATCAGCCCCAGCATTTT.